This TCR beta chain was found in a study of T cells in Graves' hyperthyroidism and ophthalmopathy. Authors of the study amplified TCR beta CDR3 regions from RNA transcripts. HTBI primers were employed in a first-round RT-PCR of the TCR CDR3. TCRdb itself ran the multiplex PCR reads through MiXCR, one entry per CDR3 protein. The data contain hundreds of thousands of distinct CDR3 sequences, around 13% of them seen just once; the ten biggest clones take up around 12%. Findings and caveats of the study: Ophthalmopathy and stable hyperthyroidism were told apart by a 13 V-J model.

Looked up from germline, CDR1 is MNHEY and CDR2 is SMNVEV (reference sequence). This CDR3 comprises 13 residues. The V gene lost 0 bases and the J gene lost 5 bases, with 5 bases spanning the gap. To note about this clonotype: Antigen unknown.

The sequenced material came from blood. J is TRBJ1-5 and V is TRBV27; D call uncertain. This clonotype originated in a woman between 45 and 65 years old with Graves' ophthalmopathy. CDR3 coding DNA: TGTGCCAGCAGTTTATCGACCGATCAGCCCCAGCATTTT. It specifies CASSLSTDQPQHF.